One and the same sample provided the 23 T cell receptor beta chains below, sequenced in a study of CD8+ T cells in alopecia areata. Extraction and reverse transcription of RNA yielded cDNA as the sequencing template. Sequencing was performed with immunoSEQ multiplex PCR; in TCRdb, only in-frame clones are kept and a portion is missing. The data contain about 180,000 clones, roughly 65% of them singletons. The sequences come from CD4+ T cells sorted from blood, collected at week 0. The receptors here all came from a human donor with alopecia areata.

A single count supports this clone. The chain has TRBV29-1 and TRBJ2-7; TRBD1 matches 7 bases. There are 14 residues in the CDR3. Trimming at V came to 7 bases and at J to 3 bases, leaving 12 bases not matched to a gene. Germline V gene data show CDR1 as SQVTM and CDR2 as ANQGSEA. CDR3 sequence (DNA): TGCAGCGCTAGGACAGGTTCTGGCTACTACGAGCAGTACTTC. This encodes CSARTGSGYYEQYF.

The CDR3 reads CASSPTGTSRGGTQYF. The CDR3 nucleotides are TGTGCCAGCAGCCCAACCGGGACTAGCCGAGGAGGGACCCAGTACTTC. The J gene is TRBJ2-5, the V gene TRBV11-2, with 9 bases lining up with TRBD2. J lost 7 bases, V lost 5 bases, and 14 bases had no gene match. The CDR3 is 16 residues long. Germline lookup yields CDR1 SGHAT and CDR2 FQNNGV. The complete variable domain, with remaining parts taken from reference TRBV11-2 and TRBJ2-5, reads EAGVAQSPRYKIIEKRQSVAFWCNPISGHATLYWYQQILGQGPKLLIQFQNNGVVDDSQLPKDRFSAERLKGVDSTLKIQPAKLEDSAVYLCASSPTGTSRGGTQYFGPGTRLLVL.

V usage is TRBV14 and J usage is TRBJ2-1; D is ambiguous. This CDR3 has 14 residues. V was shortened by 2 bases and J by 2 bases, with 7 bases between the two germline ends. Germline lookup yields CDR1 SGHDN and CDR2 FVKESK. CDR3 region: CASSQSSAYNEQFF. DNA of the CDR3: TGTGCCAGCAGCCAATCCTCGGCCTACAATGAGCAGTTCTTC.

This clone came up once. The rearrangement links TRBV29-1 to TRBJ2-7; possible D gene TRBD2, 7 bases. Germline CDR1 reads SQVTM; CDR2 reads ANQGSEA. The CDR3 loop spans 15 amino acids. Trimming left V 0 bases short and J 2 bases short, with 14 bases between. CDR3 in DNA: TGCAGCGTTGAAGACGGGGGGCTTTTGACCTACGAGCAGTACTTC. It codes for CSVEDGGLLTYEQYF.

V is TRBV29-1 and J is TRBJ1-1; D is uncertain. This CDR3 is 12 amino acids long. Trimming took 4 bases from V and 8 from J, leaving 14 bases between them. CDR1 and CDR2 (germline): SQVTM, ANQGSEA. CDR3 residues: CSVATTGVEAFF. For the CDR3, the DNA is TGCAGCGTTGCCACCACGGGTGTAGAAGCTTTCTTT.

The chain couples TRBV30 to TRBJ2-3, with TRBD2 identical over 11 bases. This CDR3 has 17 residues. The V and J ends lost 2 bases and 4 bases, in that order; junction bases with no gene match: 11. The germline CDR1 and CDR2 sequences are GTSNPN and SVGIG (reference sequence). The CDR3, as DNA: TGTGCCTGGAGTAACTCCGGGACTAGCGGAACAGCAGATACGCAGTATTTT. It yields the protein CAWSNSGTSGTADTQYF.

V is TRBV10-3 and J is TRBJ2-4; D is uncertain. The germline CDR1 and CDR2 sequences are ENHRY and SYGVKD. The V end was cut by 0 bases, the J end by 10 bases, with 7 bases between. The CDR3 is made up of 12 amino acids. CDR3: CAISESSLIQYF. The CDR3 bases are TGTGCCATCAGTGAGTCGAGTCTAATTCAGTACTTC.

This clone was seen a handful of times. This sequence joins TRBV27 and TRBJ2-7; D might be TRBD1 (6 bases). Germline-derived CDR1 and CDR2 are MNHEY and SMNVEV (reference sequence). The CDR3 is made up of 15 amino acids. Trimming took off 5 bases at V and 3 bases at J, with 17 bases between the two ends. The CDR3 region has the DNA TGTGCCAGCAGTCCTACTCAGGGGCGGTTCTACGAGCAGTACTTC. Translated: CASSPTQGRFYEQYF.

V and J are TRBV15 and TRBJ2-2; a weak D match, TRBD2 (5 bases). The CDR3 is made up of 15 amino acids. Germline values: CDR1 LNHNV, CDR2 YYDKDF (reference sequence). The germline V and J ends were trimmed by 0 bases and 7 bases, with 12 bases remaining between them. The CDR3 sequence: CATSRDRGSDGELFF. In DNA, the CDR3 is TGTGCCACCAGCAGAGATCGGGGAAGCGACGGGGAGCTGTTTTTT. The entire variable domain, with the rest obtained from reference TRBV15 and TRBJ2-2, is as follows: DAMVIQNPRYQVTQFGKPVTLSCSQTLNHNVMYWYQQKSSQAPKLLFHYYDKDFNNEADTPDNFQSRRPNTSFCFLDIRSPGLGDTAMYLCATSRDRGSDGELFFGEGSRLTVL.

This chain links TRBV4-3 with TRBJ1-2; D remains unclear. The CDR3 sequence is 15 residues long. CDR1 is LGHNA and CDR2 is YSLEER in the germline V gene. V lost 0 bases to trimming and J lost 1 base, with 9 bases between them. In nucleotides, the CDR3 is TGCGCCAGCAGCCAAGATCGGGCGGGTAACTATGGCTACACCTTC. Its protein product is CASSQDRAGNYGYTF.

The chain recombines TRBV29-1 with TRBJ2-3; D remains ambiguous. The CDR3 loop spans 11 amino acids. Trimming stripped 2 bases from V and 4 bases from J, with 4 bases between. Germline V gene lookup returns CDR1 SQVTM and CDR2 ANQGSEA. The CDR3 spells CSVELADTQYF. The CDR3 DNA reads as TGCAGCGTTGAATTGGCAGATACGCAGTATTTT.

CDR3 region: CASSLEFGNTIYF. DNA for the CDR3: TGTGCCAGCAGCTTAGAGTTCGGAAACACCATATATTTT. The genes are TRBV11-2 and TRBJ1-3; the D is unclear. There are 13 residues in the CDR3. V was clipped by 0 bases and J by 4 bases, with 4 bases between them. From germline, CDR1 is SGHAT and CDR2 FQNNGV. Full variable domain (missing parts from reference TRBV11-2 and TRBJ1-3): EAGVAQSPRYKIIEKRQSVAFWCNPISGHATLYWYQQILGQGPKLLIQFQNNGVVDDSQLPKDRFSAERLKGVDSTLKIQPAKLEDSAVYLCASSLEFGNTIYFGEGSWLTVV.

In its sample, this clone was seen a few times. The J gene is TRBJ1-2, the V gene TRBV7-2; 8 positions agree with TRBD1. The CDR3 has 17 residues. The trim removed 5 bases at V and 8 bases at J, leaving 19 bases unmatched. Germline CDR1 reads SGHTA; CDR2 reads FQGNSA. The CDR3 loop reads CASSDSPTGVHFYGYTF. CDR3 DNA: TGTGCCAGCAGCGACAGCCCGACAGGGGTCCATTTCTACGGCTACACCTTC.

V is TRBV30 and J is TRBJ2-2; 12 bases are a match to TRBD2. J lost 3 bases, V lost 4 bases, and 9 bases had no gene match. The length of the CDR3 is 17 residues. CDR1 is GTSNPN, CDR2 SVGIG, per germline (reference sequence). The CDR3 reads CAWTLGLAGSYTGELFF. DNA for the CDR3: TGTGCCTGGACGCTAGGACTAGCGGGGAGTTACACCGGGGAGCTGTTTTTT.

This clone came up once. The chain combines TRBV5-6 with TRBJ2-5; 9 bases are a match to TRBD2. J lost 3 bases, V lost 4 bases, and 4 bases had no gene match. CDR3 length equals 14 residues. CDR1 and CDR2 from the germline V gene are SGHDT and YYEEEE. CDR3 DNA sequence: TGTGCCAGCAGCGTGATAGCGGGGGAAGAGACCCAGTACTTC. Amino acid sequence: CASSVIAGEETQYF.

V is TRBV29-1 and J is TRBJ1-1; no reliable D call. V shed 5 bases and J shed 0 bases, with 10 bases lying between them. Per germline, CDR1 SQVTM and CDR2 ANQGSEA. This CDR3 spans 13 amino acids. CDR3: CSVQVSMNTEAFF. For the CDR3, the DNA is TGCAGCGTTCAGGTTTCCATGAACACTGAAGCTTTCTTT.

The rearrangement links TRBV30 to TRBJ2-3; D is undetermined. CDR3 length equals 13 residues. Deletions cut 0 bases from V and 4 bases from J, with 8 bases between. Germline CDR1 is GTSNPN and CDR2 is SVGIG (reference sequence). The CDR3 protein is CAWSVRQADTQYF. The CDR3 DNA is TGTGCCTGGAGTGTACGCCAGGCAGATACGCAGTATTTT.

In this sample, this clone turned up a few times. The V call is TRBV13, the J call TRBJ2-3, with D perhaps TRBD1 or TRBD2 (5 bases each). CDR1 is PRHDT and CDR2 is FYEKMQ in the germline V gene (reference sequence). The CDR3 runs to 17 residues. The ends were cut back, 4 bases at V and 0 bases at J, with 17 bases in the middle. The CDR3: CASSWGPTGLSTDTQYF. The CDR3 DNA is TGTGCCAGCAGCTGGGGACCGACGGGGCTTAGCACAGATACGCAGTATTTT.

This chain links TRBV5-4 with TRBJ2-1; D is uncertain. The germline V and J ends were trimmed by 3 bases and 8 bases, with 12 bases remaining between them. CDR1 is SGHNT and CDR2 is YYREEE in the germline V gene (reference sequence). The CDR3 runs to 13 residues. The CDR3 nucleotides are TGTGCCAGCAGCTACCAAGCCGAGTATGAGCAGTTCTTC. It codes for CASSYQAEYEQFF.

This chain joins TRBV6-6 and TRBJ1-4, with D possibly being TRBD1 (5 bases). CDR1 is MNHNY, CDR2 SVGAGI, per germline (reference sequence). Trimming took off 2 bases at V and 6 bases at J, with 10 bases between the two ends. This CDR3 contains 14 residues. The CDR3 nucleotides read TGTGCCAGCAGTTACGGCAGGGCGGATGAAAAACTGTTTTTT. Protein sequence: CASSYGRADEKLFF.

This clone was observed a handful of times. The chain joins TRBV5-1 to TRBJ2-1; TRBD1 matches 7 bases. Germline V gene sequence: CDR1 SGHRS, CDR2 YFSETQ. Trimming removed 4 bases from V and 5 bases from J; junction bases left unmatched: 12. This CDR3 has 16 amino acids. CDR3 in amino acids: CASSPRPGTVNNEQFF. CDR3 nucleotides: TGCGCCAGCAGCCCTCGACCCGGGACAGTCAACAATGAGCAGTTCTTC. Full variable domain (outside the CDR3, taken from reference TRBV5-1 and TRBJ2-1): KAGVTQTPRYLIKTRGQQVTLSCSPISGHRSVSWYQQTPGQGLQFLFEYFSETQRNKGNFPGRFSGRQFSNSRSEMNVSTLELGDSALYLCASSPRPGTVNNEQFFGPGTRLTVL.

The chain links TRBV29-1 to TRBJ1-5; D gene ambiguous. This CDR3 has 14 residues. V lost 4 bases and J lost 3, with 13 bases in between. Germline V gives CDR1 SQVTM, CDR2 ANQGSEA. The CDR3 is CSVGSFGDNQPQHF. CDR3 coding DNA: TGCAGCGTTGGTTCGTTCGGGGACAATCAGCCCCAGCATTTT.

The rearrangement uses TRBV30 and TRBJ1-1, with no clear D. CDR1 and CDR2 (germline): GTSNPN, SVGIG (reference sequence). The germline V and J ends were trimmed by 1 base and 0 bases, with 9 bases remaining between them. The length of the CDR3 is 14 residues. CDR3 amino acids: CAWSGDILNTEAFF. CDR3 sequence (DNA): TGTGCCTGGAGTGGCGACATCCTGAACACTGAAGCTTTCTTT.